Below are 23 T cell receptor beta chains sequenced from a single sample in a study of blood T cell repertoires in COVID-19. The data were produced by immunoSEQ multiplex PCR, yet TCRdb's version contains in-frame clones alone and is incomplete. Among about 62,000 clones listed, 85% to 90% were seen once. Sequenced material: peripheral blood. The receptor source for this set is a human donor in a cohort sampled during active COVID-19.

The genes are TRBV27 and TRBJ1-1; D might be TRBD1 (6 bases). Trimming left V 6 bases short and J 3 bases short, with 20 bases between. Germline V lookup: CDR1 MNHEY, CDR2 SMNVEV (reference sequence). The CDR3 spans 16 residues. The chain's CDR3 is CASSSLLGGVDTEAFF. The CDR3 nucleotides read TGTGCCAGCAGCTCACTCCTAGGGGGGGTTGACACTGAAGCTTTCTTT.

In DNA form, the CDR3 reads TGTGCCAGCAGCTTGAAGTTCCAGGGAGGGTCAAATGAGCAGTTCTTC. The encoded protein is CASSLKFQGGSNEQFF. This sequence joins TRBV5-4 and TRBJ2-1; 7 bases are shared with TRBD2. This CDR3 spans 16 amino acids. Germline lookup yields CDR1 SGHNT and CDR2 YYREEE (reference sequence). V trimming: 1 base; J trimming: 7 bases; junction bases outside the gene matches: 11.

The chain is built from TRBV23-1 and TRBJ2-3; TRBD2 matches 7 bases. TRBV23-1 is an ORF, with its function uncertain. J was trimmed by 0 bases and V by 2 bases; bases with no gene match: 2. CDR3 size: 15 residues. The CDR3 loop reads CASSQDGGSTDTQYF. CDR3 nucleotide sequence: TGCGCCAGCAGTCAAGACGGGGGGAGCACAGATACGCAGTATTTT.

The chain has TRBV14 and TRBJ1-6; D ambiguous. This CDR3 contains 14 residues. Germline loops: CDR1 SGHDN, CDR2 FVKESK. V shed 3 bases and J shed 8 bases, with 11 bases lying between them. CDR3 coding DNA: TGTGCCAGCAGCCAGAGCAGGAACCATTCACCCCTCCACTTT. This gives the protein CASSQSRNHSPLHF. The whole variable domain, filled in from reference TRBV14 and TRBJ1-6, reads EAGVTQFPSHSVIEKGQTVTLRCDPISGHDNLYWYRRVMGKEIKFLLHFVKESKQDESGMPNNRFLAERTGGTYSTLKVQPAELEDSGVYFCASSQSRNHSPLHFGNGTRLTVT.

This chain uses TRBV5-1 with TRBJ2-5; 11 bases match TRBD2. V lost 4 bases and J lost 0; bases outside the gene matches: 5. The CDR3 has 16 amino acids. Per the germline V gene, CDR1 is SGHRS and CDR2 is YFSETQ. As DNA, the CDR3 is TGCGCCAGCAGCGGAGGGACTAGCGGCTACCAAGAGACCCAGTACTTC. Translating it yields CASSGGTSGYQETQYF.

The chain links TRBV6-5 to TRBJ2-3, with 7 bases matching TRBD2. The length of the CDR3 is 13 residues. Germline-derived CDR1 and CDR2 are MNHEY and SVGAGI. V shed 8 bases, J shed 3 bases, and the junction held 5 bases outside the gene matches. CDR3 amino acids: CASGRAVTDTQYF. The CDR3 nucleotides read TGTGCCAGCGGGAGGGCGGTAACAGATACGCAGTATTTT.

V usage is TRBV10-3 and J usage is TRBJ1-2; D uncertain. From germline, CDR1 is ENHRY and CDR2 SYGVKD. Trimming left V 6 bases short and J 4 bases short, with 12 bases between. The CDR3 sequence is 13 residues long. DNA of the CDR3: TGTGCCATCAGGGCTGACACCACCTATGGCTACACCTTC. Translation: CAIRADTTYGYTF.

The chain uses TRBV9 and TRBJ2-5; no clear D. From germline, CDR1 is SGDLS and CDR2 YYNGEE. Trimming took 4 bases from V and 3 from J, leaving 13 bases between them. The CDR3 has 14 amino acids. The CDR3 coding sequence is TGTGCCAGCAGCCCCCAGGTCGGCAAAGAGACCCAGTACTTC. Its translation is CASSPQVGKETQYF. Together with reference TRBV9 and TRBJ2-5, the CDR3 gives the full variable domain: DSGVTQTPKHLITATGQRVTLRCSPRSGDLSVYWYQQSLDQGLQFLIQYYNGEERAKGNILERFSAQQFPDLHSELNLSSLELGDSALYFCASSPQVGKETQYFGPGTRLLVL.

The chain uses TRBV10-2 and TRBJ2-3; no firm D call. Between the trimmed V and J ends, which lost 3 bases and 6 bases, there was a span of 7 bases. The CDR3 has 12 residues. CDR1 and CDR2 (germline): WSHSY, SAAADI. CDR3 DNA: TGCGCCAGCAGTGATATTGTTGATACGCAGTATTTT. It is translated as CASSDIVDTQYF.

The V and J genes are TRBV15 and TRBJ1-4, with D possibly being TRBD1 (5 bases). Germline lookup yields CDR1 LNHNV and CDR2 YYDKDF (reference sequence). The V end lost 1 base, the J end lost 5 bases, and 11 bases lay between the germline ends. The CDR3 contains 15 residues. The CDR3, as DNA: TGTGCCACCAGCAGAGGATGGGGCCCGAATGAAAAACTGTTTTTT. Translated, it gives CATSRGWGPNEKLFF.

This clone was recorded a few times. The rearrangement uses TRBV28 and TRBJ2-1; 8 nucleotides align to TRBD2. Trimming at V came to 5 bases and at J to 3 bases, leaving 12 bases not matched to a gene. Germline V CDR1 and CDR2: MDHEN, SYDVKM. The CDR3 extends over 17 amino acids. The CDR3 DNA sequence: TGTGCCAGCAGTCCCCTCACGGGAGGGCCCAACTACAATGAGCAGTTCTTC. It is translated as CASSPLTGGPNYNEQFF.

The rearrangement uses TRBV6-6 and TRBJ1-1, with a weak D call TRBD1 (6 bases). Germline CDR1 and CDR2: MNHNY and SVGAGI (reference sequence). There are 14 residues in the CDR3. Trimming took 6 bases from V and 1 from J, leaving 12 bases between them. The CDR3 region has the DNA TGTGCCAGCAGCAACGGGGGGCGGAACACTGAAGCTTTCTTT. This translates into CASSNGGRNTEAFF.

The chain couples TRBV2 to TRBJ1-4, with a possible D match to TRBD1 (5 bases). Germline CDR1 is SNHLY and CDR2 is FYNNEI. This CDR3 spans 18 amino acids. V was shortened by 8 bases and J by 0 bases, with 22 bases between the two germline ends. The DNA of the CDR3 is TGTGCCAGCCGTGGGAGAGACAGAACCCTCGCAACTAATGAAAAACTGTTTTTT. As protein: CASRGRDRTLATNEKLFF.

This chain uses TRBV5-6 with TRBJ1-1, with 8 positions matching TRBD1. CDR1 SGHDT and CDR2 YYEEEE come from the germline V gene. CDR3 length equals 15 residues. After removal of 4 bases from V and 5 bases from J, the junction contained 10 bases not matched to a gene. The CDR3 region has the DNA TGTGCCAGCAGCCCCCTGGACAGGGAGTATACTGAAGCTTTCTTT. Amino acids: CASSPLDREYTEAFF.

This clone was recorded only once. The V and J genes are TRBV20-1 and TRBJ1-1; D is uncertain. The germline gives CDR1 DFQATT, CDR2 SNEGSKA (reference sequence). This CDR3 has 11 residues. V gave up 5 bases and J gave up 7 bases, with 11 bases separating them. The CDR3 here is CSASGLLEAFF. CDR3 bases: TGCAGTGCTTCCGGACTGCTTGAAGCTTTCTTT.

V gene TRBV6-5 combines with J gene TRBJ2-4, with 7 positions matching TRBD2. The CDR3 has 16 residues. Germline V lookup: CDR1 MNHEY, CDR2 SVGAGI. With V trimmed by 0 bases and J by 3 bases, 5 bases remained unmatched. The CDR3 nucleotides read TGTGCCAGCAGTTACTCGTACGCGGGAGTCAAAAACATTCAGTACTTC. Translation gives CASSYSYAGVKNIQYF.

CDR3 protein: CATSRDYQPQHF. The CDR3 DNA follows: TGTGCCACCAGCAGAGACTATCAGCCCCAGCATTTT. The J gene is TRBJ1-5, the V gene TRBV15, with unresolved D. Trimming cost V 0 bases and J 5 bases, with 2 bases left between them. The CDR3 runs to 12 residues. The germline V gene encodes CDR1 LNHNV and CDR2 YYDKDF (reference sequence).

V and J are TRBV5-1 and TRBJ2-1; 9 bases agree with TRBD2. V lost 4 bases, J lost 5 bases, and 10 bases stayed unmatched. Germline V gene lookup returns CDR1 SGHRS and CDR2 YFSETQ. This CDR3 is built from 16 residues. The chain's CDR3 is CASSGSSGNPNNEQFF. As DNA, the CDR3 is TGCGCCAGCAGCGGGTCTAGCGGGAACCCAAACAATGAGCAGTTCTTC.

The chain couples TRBV6-2 or TRBV6-3 to TRBJ2-7; TRBD2 matches 9 bases. J was trimmed by 6 bases and V by 0 bases; bases with no gene match: 6. The CDR3 is made up of 15 amino acids. CDR1 and CDR2 (germline): MNHEY, SVGEGT. The CDR3 sequence: CASSYSPAGGLEQYF. DNA of the CDR3: TGTGCCAGCAGTTACTCGCCAGCGGGAGGTCTCGAGCAGTACTTC.

The V call is TRBV2, the J call TRBJ2-7; a weak D match, TRBD2 (6 bases). Germline V lookup: CDR1 SNHLY, CDR2 FYNNEI. The CDR3 length is 14 residues. Between the trimmed V and J ends, which lost 1 base and 1 base, there was a span of 8 bases. The CDR3 sequence is CASSEDGGSYEQYF. The CDR3 nucleotides are TGTGCCAGCAGTGAAGACGGGGGTTCCTACGAGCAGTACTTC.

The chain uses TRBV5-4 and TRBJ2-1, with 12 bases lining up with TRBD2. The CDR3 loop spans 19 amino acids. The V segment lost 1 base and the J segment 0 bases; nucleotides outside the gene matches: 8. The germline V gene has CDR1 SGHNT and CDR2 YYREEE (reference sequence). The CDR3 DNA sequence: TGTGCCAGCAGCTTGAGGGGACTAGCGGGTCAAAGCTCCTACAATGAGCAGTTCTTC. Its translation is CASSLRGLAGQSSYNEQFF.

V is TRBV7-9 and J is TRBJ2-7, with D perhaps matching TRBD2 (5 bases). V was cut by 6 bases and J by 4 bases, with 13 bases left in between. Per germline, CDR1 SEHNR and CDR2 FQNEAQ (reference sequence). The CDR3 is made up of 13 amino acids. This chain's CDR3 is CASSSLSGYEQYF. The CDR3 DNA reads TGTGCCAGCAGTTCTCTAAGCGGATACGAGCAGTACTTC.

This chain uses TRBV7-9 with TRBJ2-7, with D maybe TRBD2 (6 bases). This CDR3 has 13 amino acids. The germline V gene encodes CDR1 SEHNR and CDR2 FQNEAQ (reference sequence). V was pared by 4 bases and J by 6 bases, with 13 bases between. The DNA of the CDR3 is TGTGCCAGCAGCTCGGAGGGGCTCGGCGAGCAGTACTTC. It encodes CASSSEGLGEQYF. Based on the CDR3 plus reference TRBV7-9 and TRBJ2-7, the full variable domain is DTGVSQNPRHKITKRGQNVTFRCDPISEHNRLYWYRQTLGQGPEFLTYFQNEAQLEKSRLLSDRFSAERPKGSFSTLEIQRTEQGDSAMYLCASSSEGLGEQYFGPGTRLTVT.